The 22 T cell receptor beta chains reported below all come from one sample, sequenced in a study of prognosis after radiotherapy for stage I lung cancer. From genomic DNA, two-round multiplex PCR was used to amplify TCR beta CDR3. First-round PCR used primers specific to each TRBV and TRBJ gene. TCRdb redid the calling of the multiplex PCR reads with MiXCR, one entry per CDR3 protein. The top ten clones hold roughly 33% of a sample with 22,000 or so distinct CDR3 sequences, roughly 43% of them seen once. The sample here was PBMCs, taken before or after stereotactic body radiation therapy (not recorded which). These receptors were obtained from a donor aged 50 or older with non-small cell lung cancer.

In its sample, this clonotype was seen many times. This sequence joins TRBV9 and TRBJ2-1; 12 bases map to TRBD2. Germline V gene data show CDR1 as SGDLS and CDR2 as YYNGEE. The CDR3 extends over 16 amino acids. V lost 4 bases to trimming and J lost 6 bases; unmatched junction nucleotides: 8. CDR3 nucleotides: TGTGCCAGCAGCATCCCTAGCGGGGGGGTTGTCAATGAGCAGTTCTTC. Amino acid sequence: CASSIPSGGVVNEQFF.

In its sample, this clonotype was seen many times. The rearrangement links TRBV20-1 to TRBJ1-4; D remains ambiguous. The V end lost 5 bases, the J end lost 0 bases, and 10 bases lay between the germline ends. The V gene's germline CDR1 is DFQATT and CDR2 SNEGSKA (reference sequence). The CDR3 runs to 14 residues. CDR3 region: CSASPLATNEKLFF. The DNA for the CDR3 is TGCAGTGCTTCCCCCCTTGCAACTAATGAAAAACTGTTTTTT.

The chain combines TRBV24-1 with TRBJ2-2; the D call may be TRBD1 or TRBD2 (6 bases each). There are 16 residues in the CDR3. With 6 bases removed from V and 3 bases from J, the gap between germline ends came to 16 bases. Germline-derived CDR1 and CDR2 are KGHDR and SFDVKD. The CDR3 loop reads CATSYDRSGDTGELFF. The DNA of the CDR3 is TGTGCCACCAGTTATGACAGGTCGGGGGACACCGGGGAGCTGTTTTTT.

At least ten counts were recorded for this clonotype. V usage is TRBV18 and J usage is TRBJ2-3, with 11 bases that match TRBD1. This CDR3 is 16 amino acids long. The V gene's germline CDR1 is KGHSH and CDR2 LQKENI. V lost 4 bases, J lost 2 bases, and 5 bases stayed unmatched. The CDR3 reads CASSRNGQGATDTQYF. The CDR3 DNA is TGTGCCAGCTCACGGAATGGACAGGGGGCCACAGATACGCAGTATTTT.

This clonotype was seen many times. The genes are TRBV5-1 and TRBJ1-1; D ambiguous. Germline V lookup: CDR1 SGHRS, CDR2 YFSETQ. V was trimmed by 0 bases and J by 0 bases, leaving 6 bases between them. There are 14 residues in the CDR3. The CDR3 sequence is CASSLAHLNTEAFF. The DNA for the CDR3 is TGCGCCAGCAGCTTGGCACACCTGAACACTGAAGCTTTCTTT.

This clonotype was detected many times. The chain is built from TRBV5-1 and TRBJ2-6; 7 nucleotides align to TRBD1. V was pared by 4 bases and J by 0 bases, with 4 bases of the junction left unmatched. The CDR3 length is 16 residues. Per the germline V gene, CDR1 is SGHRS and CDR2 is YFSETQ. The CDR3 is CASSAGTDSGANVLTF. As DNA, the CDR3 is TGCGCCAGCAGCGCCGGGACAGACTCTGGGGCCAACGTCCTGACTTTC.

This clonotype was seen many times. In DNA form, the CDR3 reads TGTGCCAGCAGTGAAGTGGGGGCGGAGACCCAGTACTTC. Its protein product is CASSEVGAETQYF. The chain is built from TRBV2 and TRBJ2-5, with D perhaps matching TRBD1 (6 bases). The CDR3 runs to 13 residues. Germline assignment: CDR1 SNHLY and CDR2 FYNNEI. The germline V and J ends were trimmed by 1 base and 5 bases, with 8 bases remaining between them.

This clonotype has a count of ten or more. The chain joins TRBV2 to TRBJ1-1; no firm D call. Germline V CDR1 and CDR2: SNHLY, FYNNEI. The CDR3 is made up of 19 amino acids. V was pared by 6 bases and J by 1 base, with 27 bases between. CDR3 region: CASRGSAAQRTLANTEAFF. The CDR3 DNA reads TGTGCCAGCAGAGGGTCGGCAGCCCAACGAACTTTAGCGAACACTGAAGCTTTCTTT. Complete variable domain (other parts from reference TRBV2 and TRBJ1-1): EPEVTQTPSHQVTQMGQEVILRCVPISNHLYFYWYRQILGQKVEFLVSFYNNEISEKSEIFDDQFSVERPDGSNFTLKIRSTKLEDSAMYFCASRGSAAQRTLANTEAFFGQGTRLTVV.

This clonotype turned up a few times. The J gene is TRBJ2-7, the V gene TRBV14, with 11 bases aligning to TRBD2. V was pared by 4 bases and J by 4 bases, with 6 bases of the junction left unmatched. Germline lookup yields CDR1 SGHDN and CDR2 FVKESK. The CDR3 loop spans 15 amino acids. The chain's CDR3 is CASSLIAGGGYEQYF. The CDR3 bases are TGTGCCAGCAGCCTCATAGCGGGAGGGGGTTACGAGCAGTACTTC. Using reference TRBV14 and TRBJ2-7 for the parts outside the CDR3, the full variable domain is EAGVTQFPSHSVIEKGQTVTLRCDPISGHDNLYWYRRVMGKEIKFLLHFVKESKQDESGMPNNRFLAERTGGTYSTLKVQPAELEDSGVYFCASSLIAGGGYEQYFGPGTRLTVT.

The chain employs TRBV6-1 and TRBJ1-2; a possible D gene is TRBD1 (5 bases). Deletions cut 7 bases from V and 8 bases from J, with 17 bases between. CDR3 length: 13 residues. Germline V gene data show CDR1 as MNHNS and CDR2 as SASEGT. The CDR3 bases are TGTGCCAGCATCCGTGACAGAGGGATGGGCTACACCTTC. Translating gives CASIRDRGMGYTF.

This clonotype was picked up a small number of times. The chain couples TRBV5-4 to TRBJ2-3; the match to TRBD2 covers 7 bases. Losses at the gene ends were 3 bases for V and 2 bases for J; bases not matched to a gene: 6. CDR1 and CDR2 (germline): SGHNT, YYREEE (reference sequence). The CDR3 loop spans 15 amino acids. This chain's CDR3 is CASSWGGPHTDTQYF. The DNA of the CDR3 is TGTGCCAGCAGCTGGGGGGGACCTCACACAGATACGCAGTATTTT.

The chain recombines TRBV29-1 with TRBJ2-1; D not certain. Germline V CDR1 and CDR2: SQVTM, ANQGSEA. Trimming stripped 8 bases from V and 6 bases from J, with 23 bases between. CDR3 length: 15 amino acids. CDR3 protein: CSTDLAAHSTNEQFF. The CDR3 DNA reads as TGCAGCACTGACCTGGCCGCACATAGTACCAATGAGCAGTTCTTC.

This clonotype was counted at least ten times. V is TRBV13 and J is TRBJ2-5; D not certain. From germline, CDR1 is PRHDT and CDR2 FYEKMQ (reference sequence). The CDR3 runs to 13 residues. V was shortened by 2 bases and J by 5 bases, with 9 bases between the two germline ends. In nucleotides, the CDR3 is TGTGCCAGCAGCTTATTGGTTGAGGAGACCCAGTACTTC. This translates into CASSLLVEETQYF.

This sequence joins TRBV7-9 and TRBJ1-5; D remains ambiguous. Germline CDR1 and CDR2: SEHNR and FQNEAQ (reference sequence). The CDR3 is 14 residues long. Trimming took 5 bases from V and 0 from J, leaving 8 bases between them. The CDR3 loop reads CASSRGGSNQPQHF. The CDR3, as DNA: TGTGCCAGCAGCCGAGGAGGTAGCAATCAGCCCCAGCATTTT.

This clonotype appeared a single time. This chain connects TRBV19 to TRBJ2-5, with D hard to call. Trimming cost V 2 bases and J 2 bases, with 6 bases left between them. Germline CDR1 and CDR2: LNHDA and SQIVND (reference sequence). CDR3 length equals 13 residues. The CDR3 spells CASSIFEQETQYF. As DNA, the CDR3 is TGTGCCAGTAGTATATTTGAACAAGAGACCCAGTACTTC.

About this clonotype: One base separates it from a far larger clone, so it is likely a read error. The gene calls are TRBV6-4 and TRBJ1-2; D unclear. CDR1 and CDR2 from the germline V gene are MRHNA and SNTAGT. The CDR3 covers 11 residues. Written as DNA, the CDR3 is TGTGCCAGCGCAAACGGCTATGTCTACACCTTC. Translation gives CASANGYVYTF.

This clonotype was detected ten times or more. The chain employs TRBV28 and TRBJ2-1; 11 bases line up with TRBD1. The ends lost 6 bases at V and 8 bases at J; junction bases unmatched: 12. The CDR3 length is 16 residues. Germline loops: CDR1 MDHEN, CDR2 SYDVKM. The CDR3 bases are TGTGCCAGCAGCCCCCCGGACAGGGGGCCTGTAGATGAGCAGTTCTTC. It encodes CASSPPDRGPVDEQFF. The complete variable domain, with remaining parts taken from reference TRBV28 and TRBJ2-1, reads DVKVTQSSRYLVKRTGEKVFLECVQDMDHENMFWYRQDPGLGLRLIYFSYDVKMKEKGDIPEGYSVSREKKERFSLILESASTNQTSMYLCASSPPDRGPVDEQFFGPGTRLTVL.

This clonotype was recorded at least ten times. The V call is TRBV4-3, the J call TRBJ2-5, with 7 bases lining up with TRBD2. In germline, CDR1 is LGHNA, CDR2 YSLEER. This CDR3 is built from 16 residues. After removal of 0 bases from V and 4 bases from J, the junction contained 8 bases not matched to a gene. The CDR3 protein is CASSQDRTREGETQYF. As DNA, the CDR3 is TGCGCCAGCAGCCAAGATAGGACGAGGGAGGGAGAGACCCAGTACTTC.

As for this clonotype: A read error is the likely source, as a far larger clone sits one nucleotide away. This CDR3 reads CASSYFTVGNQPQHF. CDR3 nucleotides: TGTGCCAGCAGTTACTTTACAGTGGGCAATCAGCCCCAGCATTTT. This chain uses TRBV6-8 with TRBJ1-5; D call uncertain. The germline V and J ends were trimmed by 1 base and 2 bases, with 9 bases remaining between them. The germline V gene encodes CDR1 MNHGY and CDR2 SAAAGT. This CDR3 has 15 amino acids.

This clonotype was seen just once. The genes are TRBV6-9 and TRBJ1-5, with D uncertain. The CDR3 is made up of 13 amino acids. CDR1 is MNHGY, CDR2 SVAAGI, per germline. The germline V and J ends were trimmed by 3 bases and 9 bases, with 12 bases remaining between them. This chain's CDR3 is CASSYSTVRPQHF. Here the CDR3 DNA reads TGTGCCAGCAGTTACTCAACAGTTAGGCCCCAGCATTTT.

The rearrangement links TRBV5-4 to TRBJ1-1; TRBD1 is a possible D gene (5 bases). This CDR3 spans 13 amino acids. The ends were cut back, 3 bases at V and 8 bases at J, with 14 bases in the middle. In germline, CDR1 is SGHNT, CDR2 YYREEE (reference sequence). The CDR3 nucleotides read TGTGCCAGCAGCTCAATCCGGGACGTAGAAGCTTTCTTT. Protein product: CASSSIRDVEAFF. The whole variable domain, filled in from reference TRBV5-4 and TRBJ1-1, reads ETGVTQSPTHLIKTRGQQVTLRCSSQSGHNTVSWYQQALGQGPQFIFQYYREEENGRGNFPPRFSGLQFPNYSSELNVNALELDDSALYLCASSSIRDVEAFFGQGTRLTVV.

The chain uses TRBV20-1 and TRBJ2-2; D possibly corresponds to TRBD2 (5 bases). Deletions cut 4 bases from V and 3 bases from J, with 6 bases between. The CDR3 length is 12 residues. Germline CDR1 DFQATT, CDR2 SNEGSKA (reference sequence). The CDR3: CSAKRYTGELFF. CDR3 DNA sequence: TGCAGTGCTAAGCGGTACACCGGGGAGCTGTTTTTT.